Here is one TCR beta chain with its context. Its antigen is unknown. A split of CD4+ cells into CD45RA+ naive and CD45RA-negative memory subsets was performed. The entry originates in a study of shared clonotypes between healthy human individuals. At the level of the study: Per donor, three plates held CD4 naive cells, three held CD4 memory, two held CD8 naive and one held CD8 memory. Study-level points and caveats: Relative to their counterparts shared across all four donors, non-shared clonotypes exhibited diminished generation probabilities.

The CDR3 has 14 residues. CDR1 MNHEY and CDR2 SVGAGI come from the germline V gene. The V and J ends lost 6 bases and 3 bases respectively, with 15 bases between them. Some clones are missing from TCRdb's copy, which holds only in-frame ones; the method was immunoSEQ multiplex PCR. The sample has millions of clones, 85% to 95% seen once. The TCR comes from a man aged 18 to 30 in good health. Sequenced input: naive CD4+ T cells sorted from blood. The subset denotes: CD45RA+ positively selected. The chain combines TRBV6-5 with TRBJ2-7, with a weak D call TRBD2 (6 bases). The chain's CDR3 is CASRPGGEGYEQYF. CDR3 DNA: TGTGCCAGCAGACCAGGAGGGGAAGGCTACGAGCAGTACTTC.